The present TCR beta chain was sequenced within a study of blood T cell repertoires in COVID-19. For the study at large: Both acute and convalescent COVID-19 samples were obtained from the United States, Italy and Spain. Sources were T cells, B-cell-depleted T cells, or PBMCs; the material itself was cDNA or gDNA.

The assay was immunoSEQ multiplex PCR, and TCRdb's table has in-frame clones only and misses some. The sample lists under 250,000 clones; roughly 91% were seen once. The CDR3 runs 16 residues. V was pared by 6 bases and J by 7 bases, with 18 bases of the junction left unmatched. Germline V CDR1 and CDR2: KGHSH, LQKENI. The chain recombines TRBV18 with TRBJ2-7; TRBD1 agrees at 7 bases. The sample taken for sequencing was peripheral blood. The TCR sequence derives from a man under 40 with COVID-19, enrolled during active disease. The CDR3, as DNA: TGTGCCAGCTCGCTAGCTGGACAGGCTCCTACGGGGGAGCAGTACTTC. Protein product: CASSLAGQAPTGEQYF.